This T cell receptor (beta chain) was sequenced in a study of response to subunit inactivated influenza vaccine. Study results and caveats: The authors suggested that few new T cells are recruited per seasonal influenza vaccination.

Germline lookup yields CDR1 MNHEY and CDR2 SMNVEV (reference sequence). J gave up 2 bases and V 6 bases, and 7 bases lay outside the gene matches. The CDR3 extends over 16 amino acids. From the RT-PCR reads, TCRdb called clonotypes with MiXCR, one entry per CDR3 protein. The sample has some 570,000 distinct CDR3 sequences; roughly 10% are singletons. A remark on this clonotype: What it recognizes is unknown.

These data were also reused for a study on T cells expressing NK-cell markers. That study adds: The TCR beta cDNA came from 5'RACE template switching with UMIs. In the group of eight sequenced donors, seven were HCMV-seropositive and one was seronegative. Several donors' CD3+CD56-NKG2C+ cells were dominated by the same clonotypes.

The source was PBMCs from blood, collected on the day of vaccination. The TCR was taken from a man aged 50 to 59 who received an inactivated influenza vaccine. V and J are TRBV27 and TRBJ2-3; TRBD2 matches at 11 bases. CDR3 region: CASSSLAGAHTDTQYF. CDR3 nucleotides: TGTGCCAGCAGCTCACTAGCGGGAGCTCACACAGATACGCAGTATTTT.